This T cell receptor (beta chain) was captured in a study of cytomegalovirus exposure and HLA in healthy donors. Study details: Within an early data release were about 90 million unique TCRs drawn from HLA-typed donors.

CDR1 and CDR2 from the germline V gene are GTSNPN and SVGIG (reference sequence). V lost 3 bases and J 3 bases, leaving 12 bases between the germline ends. The CDR3 extends over 14 amino acids. The PCR employed 60 Vbeta primers together with 13 Jbeta primers. TCRdb's table, derived via immunoSEQ multiplex PCR, lists solely in-frame clones and lacks some. This table holds 95,000 to 150,000 clones, under 90% found once. Sampled while nominally healthy, donors likely had unrecorded immune exposures. The chain employs TRBV30 and TRBJ2-1; D may be TRBD1 (5 bases). Specimen: PBMCs. The origin of this receptor is a woman in her forties in good health and CMV-seropositive. CDR3 loop: CAWSWGGNYNEQFF. CDR3 DNA sequence: TGTGCCTGGAGCTGGGGCGGCAACTACAATGAGCAGTTCTTC.